A selection of T cell receptor beta chains follows, all from one sample in a study of blood T cell repertoires in COVID-19. TCRdb's copy holds only in-frame clones and misses some; the assay was immunoSEQ multiplex PCR. The sample lists 150,000 to 200,000 clones; around four fifths were seen once. Sample: PBMCs or T cells enriched from blood (not recorded which). The receptors were gathered from a woman aged 60-75 years who had recovered from COVID-19. Both conserved end residues are part of each CDR3. The order of the fields is D gene, J gene, clone size, V gene, CDR3 protein, CDR3 DNA. A D gene is named only where the DNA matches it firmly. Clone size appears in some rows only: once, few, many, or a class for an expanded clone.

.	TRBJ1-5	.	TRBV30	CAWKEGNQPQHF	TGTGCCTGGAAGGAGGGTAATCAGCCCCAGCATTTT
TRBD1	TRBJ1-4	once	TRBV4-1	CASADRGGTSDEKLFF	TGCGCCAGCGCCGACAGGGGTGGTACCTCGGACGAAAAACTGTTTTTT
.	TRBJ2-2	.	TRBV13	CASSLYSLTGELFF	TGTGCCAGCAGCTTATACTCGCTGACCGGGGAGCTGTTTTTT
TRBD1	TRBJ2-7	.	TRBV5-1	CASSPGTGNEQYF	TGCGCCAGCAGCCCAGGGACAGGAAACGAGCAGTACTTC
.	TRBJ2-6	few	TRBV5-4	CASSLGGVTSGANVLTF	TGTGCCAGCAGCTTGGGTGGAGTCACCTCTGGGGCCAACGTCCTGACTTTC
.	TRBJ2-7	.	TRBV12-3/TRBV12-4	CASLQGGSYEQYF	TGTGCCAGCCTCCAGGGAGGCTCCTACGAGCAGTACTTC
TRBD1	TRBJ2-7	.	TRBV3-1/TRBV3-2	CASSPGQLVGQYF	TGTGCCAGCAGCCCGGGACAGCTCGTGGGGCAGTACTTC
.	TRBJ2-1	few	TRBV12-5	CASGLDSQGGGYNEQFF	TGTGCTAGTGGTTTGGACAGCCAGGGGGGTGGGTACAATGAGCAGTTCTTC
TRBD1	TRBJ1-5	.	TRBV9	CARQTGNESNQPQHF	TGTGCCAGGCAGACAGGGAACGAGAGCAATCAGCCCCAGCATTTT
TRBD2	TRBJ2-1	.	TRBV5-1	CASSQGLAGDNEQFF	TGCGCCAGCAGCCAAGGACTAGCGGGGGACAATGAGCAGTTCTTC
TRBD1	TRBJ1-1	.	TRBV2	CASSGQGGNTEAFF	TGTGCCAGCAGCGGACAGGGAGGGAACACTGAAGCTTTCTTT
TRBD1	TRBJ1-3	.	TRBV2	CASTGRTGTPIYF	TGTGCCAGCACCGGCAGGACAGGTACACCCATATATTTT
.	TRBJ2-2	once	TRBV7-8	CASSLGGNTGELFF	TGTGCCAGCAGCTTAGGGGGCAACACCGGGGAGCTGTTTTTT
TRBD1	TRBJ2-7	.	TRBV10-3	CAISGTGAPTGEQYF	TGTGCCATCAGTGGGACAGGTGCTCCCACGGGCGAGCAGTACTTC
.	TRBJ1-3	.	TRBV6-4	CASTPDTIYF	TGTGCCAGCACTCCCGACACCATATATTTT
TRBD1	TRBJ1-5	once	TRBV28	CASNRLGQKNQPQHF	TGTGCCAGCAACAGGTTGGGACAGAAGAATCAGCCCCAGCATTTT
.	TRBJ2-2	once	TRBV9	CASSVGQINTGELFF	TGTGCCAGCAGCGTAGGGCAGATCAACACCGGGGAGCTGTTTTTT
TRBD1	TRBJ1-1	.	TRBV18	CASSQRQGFMNTEAFF	TGTGCCAGCTCCCAAAGACAGGGATTTATGAACACTGAAGCTTTCTTT
TRBD2	TRBJ2-5	.	TRBV4-1	CASSEPGLAETQYF	TGCGCCAGCAGCGAACCGGGACTAGCCGAGACCCAGTACTTC
.	TRBJ2-7	.	TRBV5-4	CASSFLGQYEQYF	TGTGCCAGCAGCTTTCTTGGGCAATACGAGCAGTACTTC
.	TRBJ2-2	.	TRBV9	CASSVAQVTGELFF	TGTGCCAGCAGCGTAGCCCAGGTCACCGGGGAGCTGTTTTTT
TRBD1	TRBJ1-1	once	TRBV28	CASRNTGANTEAFF	TGTGCCAGCAGAAATACAGGGGCGAACACTGAAGCTTTCTTT
.	TRBJ2-7	once	TRBV5-6	CASSLVTGSAQYEQYF	TGTGCCAGCAGCTTGGTCACGGGGTCGGCGCAATACGAGCAGTACTTC
.	TRBJ2-5	.	TRBV11-2	CASSWVHGGQETQYF	TGTGCCAGCAGCTGGGTTCACGGGGGACAAGAGACCCAGTACTTC
.	TRBJ2-1	few	TRBV27	CASSWVGGREQFF	TGTGCCAGCAGTTGGGTTGGGGGCAGGGAGCAGTTCTTC
TRBD1	TRBJ1-4	.	TRBV28	CASSQRQGGEKLFF	TGTGCCAGCAGCCAACGACAGGGGGGCGAAAAACTGTTTTTT
.	TRBJ2-7	.	TRBV28	CASSFSPSYEQYF	TGTGCCAGCAGTTTTTCCCCGAGCTACGAGCAGTACTTC
.	TRBJ1-5	.	TRBV28	CASSSVTELNQPQHF	TGTGCCAGCAGCTCCGTTACAGAGCTTAATCAGCCCCAGCATTTT
.	TRBJ2-7	.	TRBV11-1	CASSLADFYEQYF	TGTGCCAGCAGCTTAGCGGACTTTTACGAGCAGTACTTC
TRBD1	TRBJ1-3	.	TRBV2	CASTSQTGVGNTIYF	TGTGCCAGCACATCTCAGACAGGGGTAGGAAACACCATATATTTT
TRBD1	TRBJ2-2	.	TRBV5-6	CASSLRQGNTGELFF	TGTGCCAGCAGCTTAAGACAGGGAAACACCGGGGAGCTGTTTTTT
TRBD2	TRBJ2-5	.	TRBV7-3	CASSPSGGAGTQYF	TGTGCCAGCAGCCCCTCCGGGGGGGCCGGGACCCAGTACTTC
.	TRBJ1-2	.	TRBV6-4	CASSDQGMGGYTF	TGTGCCAGCAGTGACCAGGGTATGGGCGGCTACACCTTC
TRBD1	TRBJ2-7	once	TRBV18	CASSPVGQGPSEQYF	TGTGCCAGCTCACCAGTGGGACAGGGCCCGAGCGAGCAGTACTTC
.	TRBJ2-7	.	TRBV19	CERLESYEQYF	TGTGAGCGACTTGAGTCGTACGAGCAGTACTTC
.	TRBJ1-5	.	TRBV19	CASSISLNQPQHF	TGTGCCAGTAGTATCAGTTTAAATCAGCCCCAGCATTTT
.	TRBJ1-5	.	TRBV9	CASSVVWESNQPQHF	TGTGCCAGCAGCGTAGTCTGGGAGAGCAATCAGCCCCAGCATTTT
TRBD2	TRBJ2-7	.	TRBV5-1	CASSMTSGRFGEQYF	TGCGCCAGCAGCATGACTAGCGGGAGGTTTGGCGAGCAGTACTTC
TRBD1	TRBJ2-3	.	TRBV12-5	CASGLVLGTGTTDTQYF	TGTGCTAGTGGTTTGGTATTGGGGACAGGGACCACAGATACGCAGTATTTT
.	TRBJ1-5	few	TRBV6-5	CASSGGNSNQPQHF	TGTGCCAGCAGCGGGGGGAATAGCAATCAGCCCCAGCATTTT
.	TRBJ1-2	.	TRBV28	CASSLGPAGGYTF	TGTGCCAGCAGTTTGGGCCCCGCAGGTGGCTACACCTTC
TRBD1	TRBJ1-2	.	TRBV29-1	CSARDSNGYTF	TGCAGCGCCAGGGACAGTAATGGCTACACCTTC
.	TRBJ2-3	.	TRBV5-1	CASSLVDFTDTQYF	TGCGCCAGCAGCTTGGTAGACTTCACAGATACGCAGTATTTT
TRBD2	TRBJ2-3	.	TRBV11-2	CASSFRLAGAADTQYF	TGTGCCAGCAGCTTTAGACTAGCGGGAGCGGCAGATACGCAGTATTTT
.	TRBJ2-5	once	TRBV18	CASSPNLGQLQETQYF	TGTGCCAGCTCACCTAACCTCGGACAGTTACAAGAGACCCAGTACTTC
TRBD2	TRBJ2-1	.	TRBV11-2	CASSTGLAIDEQFF	TGTGCCAGCAGCACCGGACTAGCCATCGATGAGCAGTTCTTC
.	TRBJ1-2	.	TRBV3-1/TRBV3-2	CASSQVQEGGYTF	TGTGCCAGCAGCCAAGTCCAGGAGGGTGGCTACACCTTC
.	TRBJ2-2	.	TRBV15	CATSRETGPNTGELFF	TGTGCCACCAGCAGGGAGACAGGTCCGAACACCGGGGAGCTGTTTTTT
TRBD1	TRBJ1-3	.	TRBV9	CASSVEGASGNTIYF	TGTGCCAGCAGCGTAGAGGGGGCTTCTGGAAACACCATATATTTT
TRBD1	TRBJ2-7	.	TRBV14	CASSWTGPFYEQYF	TGTGCCAGCAGCTGGACAGGACCGTTCTACGAGCAGTACTTC